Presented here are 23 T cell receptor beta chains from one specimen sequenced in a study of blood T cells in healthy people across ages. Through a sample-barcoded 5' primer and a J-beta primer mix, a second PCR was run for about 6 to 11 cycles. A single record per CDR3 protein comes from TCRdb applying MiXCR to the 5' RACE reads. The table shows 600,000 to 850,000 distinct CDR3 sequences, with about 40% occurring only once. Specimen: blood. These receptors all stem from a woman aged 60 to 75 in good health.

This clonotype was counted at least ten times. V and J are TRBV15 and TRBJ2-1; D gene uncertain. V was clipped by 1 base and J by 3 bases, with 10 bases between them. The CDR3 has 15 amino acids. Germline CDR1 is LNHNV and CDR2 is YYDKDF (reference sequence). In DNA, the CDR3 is TGTGCCACCAGCAGAGGCGGCACCAACTACAATGAGCAGTTCTTC. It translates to CATSRGGTNYNEQFF.

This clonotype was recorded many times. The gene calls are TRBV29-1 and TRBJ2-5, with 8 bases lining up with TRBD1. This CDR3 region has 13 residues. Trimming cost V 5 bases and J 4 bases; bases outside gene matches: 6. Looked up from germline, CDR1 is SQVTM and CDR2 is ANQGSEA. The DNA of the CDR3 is TGCAGCGTTATCAGGGGGCGCGGAGAGACCCAGTACTTC. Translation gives CSVIRGRGETQYF. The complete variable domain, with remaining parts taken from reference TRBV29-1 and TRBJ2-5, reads SAVISQKPSRDICQRGTSLTIQCQVDSQVTMMFWYRQQPGQSLTLIATANQGSEATYESGFVIDKFPISRPNLTFSTLTVSNMSPEDSSIYLCSVIRGRGETQYFGPGTRLLVL.

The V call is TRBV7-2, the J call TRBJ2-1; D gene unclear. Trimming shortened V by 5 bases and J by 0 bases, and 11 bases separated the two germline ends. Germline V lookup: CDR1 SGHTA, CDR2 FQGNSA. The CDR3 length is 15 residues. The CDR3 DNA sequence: TGTGCCAGCAGCGCCGGGTCGAGCTCCTACAATGAGCAGTTCTTC. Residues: CASSAGSSSYNEQFF.

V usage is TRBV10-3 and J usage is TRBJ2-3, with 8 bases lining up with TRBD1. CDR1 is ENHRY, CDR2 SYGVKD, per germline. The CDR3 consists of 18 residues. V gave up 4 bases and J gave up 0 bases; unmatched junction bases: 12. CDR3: CAISVGPGQGLSTDTQYF. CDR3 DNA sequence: TGTGCCATCAGTGTAGGACCCGGACAGGGACTTAGCACAGATACGCAGTATTTT.

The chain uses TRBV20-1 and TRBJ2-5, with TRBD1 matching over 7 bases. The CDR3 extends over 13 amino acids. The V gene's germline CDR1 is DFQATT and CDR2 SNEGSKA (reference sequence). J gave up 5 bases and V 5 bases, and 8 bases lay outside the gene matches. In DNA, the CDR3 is TGCAGTGCTGGACCGACAGGGCTTGAGACCCAGTACTTC. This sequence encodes CSAGPTGLETQYF.

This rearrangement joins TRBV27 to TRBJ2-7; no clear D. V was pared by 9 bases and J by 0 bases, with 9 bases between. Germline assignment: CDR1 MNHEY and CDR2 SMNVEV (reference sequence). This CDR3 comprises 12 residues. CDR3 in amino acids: CASYSSSYEQYF. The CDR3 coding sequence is TGTGCCAGTTACTCAAGCTCCTACGAGCAGTACTTC.

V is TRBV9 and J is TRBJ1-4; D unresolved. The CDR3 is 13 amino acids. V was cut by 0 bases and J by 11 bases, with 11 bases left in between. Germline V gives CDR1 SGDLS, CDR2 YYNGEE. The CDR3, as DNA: TGTGCCAGCAGCGTAGAATCAGGCGGGAAACTGTTTTTT. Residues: CASSVESGGKLFF.

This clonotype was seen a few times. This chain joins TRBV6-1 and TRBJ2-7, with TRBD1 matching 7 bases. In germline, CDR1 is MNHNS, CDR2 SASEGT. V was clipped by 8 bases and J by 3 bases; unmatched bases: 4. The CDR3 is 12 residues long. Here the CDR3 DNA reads TGTGCCAGCCCGGGACAGTTCTACGAGCAGTACTTC. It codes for CASPGQFYEQYF.

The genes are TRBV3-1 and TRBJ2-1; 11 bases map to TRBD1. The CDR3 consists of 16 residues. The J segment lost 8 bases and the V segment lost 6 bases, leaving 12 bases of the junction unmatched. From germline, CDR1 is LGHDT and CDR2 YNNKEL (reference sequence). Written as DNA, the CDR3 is TGTGCCAGCAGGAAAACGCCGGACAGGGGGCTTTATGAGCAGTTCTTC. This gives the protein CASRKTPDRGLYEQFF.

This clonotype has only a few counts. The chain's CDR3 is CSARGLAASTDTQYF. CDR3 coding DNA: TGCAGTGCTAGAGGGCTAGCGGCAAGCACAGATACGCAGTATTTT. J is TRBJ2-3 and V is TRBV20-1; 7 bases fit TRBD2. After removal of 1 base from V and 0 bases from J, the junction contained 4 bases not matched to a gene. The germline V gene has CDR1 DFQATT and CDR2 SNEGSKA (reference sequence). The length of the CDR3 is 15 residues.

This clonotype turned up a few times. CDR3 loop: CASSYRRTGEQYF. The CDR3, as DNA: TGTGCCAGCAGTTATCGAAGGACAGGCGAGCAGTACTTC. The V call is TRBV6-2 or TRBV6-3, the J call TRBJ2-5; 7 bases are shared with TRBD1. Gene TRBJ2-7 matches the end of the DNA better, so the J call may be wrong. Germline CDR1 MNHEY, CDR2 SVGEGT. CDR3 size: 13 residues.

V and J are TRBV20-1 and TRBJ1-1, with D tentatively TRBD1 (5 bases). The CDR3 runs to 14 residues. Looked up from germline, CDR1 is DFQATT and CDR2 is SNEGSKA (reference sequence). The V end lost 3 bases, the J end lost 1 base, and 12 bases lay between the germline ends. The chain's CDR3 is CSARIGHSNTEAFF. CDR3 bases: TGCAGTGCTAGGATAGGACATTCGAACACTGAAGCTTTCTTT.

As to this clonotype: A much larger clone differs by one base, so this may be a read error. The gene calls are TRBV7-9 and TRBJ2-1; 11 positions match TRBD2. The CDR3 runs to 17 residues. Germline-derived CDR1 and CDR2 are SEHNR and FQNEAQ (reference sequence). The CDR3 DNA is TGTGCCAGCAGCTCACTAGCGGGGGCGCGCTCCTACAATGAGCGGTTCTTC. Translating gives CASSSLAGARSYNERFF.

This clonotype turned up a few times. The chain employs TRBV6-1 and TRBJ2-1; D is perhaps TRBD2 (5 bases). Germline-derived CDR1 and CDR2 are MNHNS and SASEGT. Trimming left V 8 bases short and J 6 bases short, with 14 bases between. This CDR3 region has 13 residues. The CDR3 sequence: CASWMVASNEQFF. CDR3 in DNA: TGTGCCAGCTGGATGGTAGCGAGCAATGAGCAGTTCTTC.

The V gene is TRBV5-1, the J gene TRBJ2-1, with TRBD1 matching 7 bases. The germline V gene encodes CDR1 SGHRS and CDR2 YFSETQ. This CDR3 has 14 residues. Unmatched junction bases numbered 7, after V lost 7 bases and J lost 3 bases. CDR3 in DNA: TGCGCCAGCGGACAGGCTGACCTCTACAATGAGCAGTTCTTC. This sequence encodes CASGQADLYNEQFF.

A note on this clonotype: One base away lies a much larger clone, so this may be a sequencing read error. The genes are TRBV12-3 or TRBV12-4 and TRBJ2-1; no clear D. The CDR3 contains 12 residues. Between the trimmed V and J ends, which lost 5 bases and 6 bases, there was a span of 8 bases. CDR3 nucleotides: TGTGCCAGCAGTCGGGTCTCCAATGAGCAGTTCTTC. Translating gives CASSRVSNEQFF.

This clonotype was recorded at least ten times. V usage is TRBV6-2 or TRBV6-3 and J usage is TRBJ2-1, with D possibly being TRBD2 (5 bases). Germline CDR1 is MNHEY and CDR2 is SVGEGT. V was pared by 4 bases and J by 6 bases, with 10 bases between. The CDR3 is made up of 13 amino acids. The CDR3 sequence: CASSLASLNEQFF. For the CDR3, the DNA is TGTGCCAGCAGTTTGGCTAGCCTCAATGAGCAGTTCTTC.

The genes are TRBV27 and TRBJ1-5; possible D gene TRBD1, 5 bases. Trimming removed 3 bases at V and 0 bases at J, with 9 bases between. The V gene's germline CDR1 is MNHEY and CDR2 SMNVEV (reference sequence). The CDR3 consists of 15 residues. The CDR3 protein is CASSFQGYSNQPQHF. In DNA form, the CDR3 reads TGTGCCAGCAGTTTCCAGGGATATAGCAATCAGCCCCAGCATTTT.

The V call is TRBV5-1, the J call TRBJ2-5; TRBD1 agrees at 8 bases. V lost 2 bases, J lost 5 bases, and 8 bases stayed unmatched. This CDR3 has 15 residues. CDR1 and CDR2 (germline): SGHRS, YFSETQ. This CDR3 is CASSFSQGARETQYF. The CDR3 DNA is TGCGCCAGCAGCTTCTCGCAGGGGGCCAGGGAGACCCAGTACTTC.

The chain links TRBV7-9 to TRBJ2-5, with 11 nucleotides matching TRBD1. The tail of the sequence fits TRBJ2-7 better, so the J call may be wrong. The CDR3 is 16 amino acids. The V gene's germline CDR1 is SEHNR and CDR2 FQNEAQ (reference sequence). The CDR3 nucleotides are TGTGCCAGCAGCCTAGGACAGGGGGCGATAACCTACGAGCAGTACTTC. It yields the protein CASSLGQGAITYEQYF.

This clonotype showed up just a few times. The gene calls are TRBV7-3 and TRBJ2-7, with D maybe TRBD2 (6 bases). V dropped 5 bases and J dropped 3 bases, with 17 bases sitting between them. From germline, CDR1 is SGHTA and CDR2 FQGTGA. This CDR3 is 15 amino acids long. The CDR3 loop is CASSPGGVQYYEQYF. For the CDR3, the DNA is TGTGCCAGCAGCCCAGGAGGGGTCCAGTACTACGAGCAGTACTTC.

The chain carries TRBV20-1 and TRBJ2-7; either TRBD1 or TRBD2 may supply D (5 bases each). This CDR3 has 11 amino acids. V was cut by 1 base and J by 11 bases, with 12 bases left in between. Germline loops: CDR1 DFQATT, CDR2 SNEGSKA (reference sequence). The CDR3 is CSARVAGTEYF. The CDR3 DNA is TGCAGTGCTAGAGTTGCAGGGACCGAGTACTTC.

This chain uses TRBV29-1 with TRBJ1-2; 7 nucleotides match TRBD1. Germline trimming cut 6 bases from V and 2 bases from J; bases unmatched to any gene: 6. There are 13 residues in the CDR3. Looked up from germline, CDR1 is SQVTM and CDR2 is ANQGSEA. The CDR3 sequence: CSVGTESNYGYTF. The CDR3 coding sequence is TGCAGCGTCGGGACAGAAAGCAACTATGGCTACACCTTC.